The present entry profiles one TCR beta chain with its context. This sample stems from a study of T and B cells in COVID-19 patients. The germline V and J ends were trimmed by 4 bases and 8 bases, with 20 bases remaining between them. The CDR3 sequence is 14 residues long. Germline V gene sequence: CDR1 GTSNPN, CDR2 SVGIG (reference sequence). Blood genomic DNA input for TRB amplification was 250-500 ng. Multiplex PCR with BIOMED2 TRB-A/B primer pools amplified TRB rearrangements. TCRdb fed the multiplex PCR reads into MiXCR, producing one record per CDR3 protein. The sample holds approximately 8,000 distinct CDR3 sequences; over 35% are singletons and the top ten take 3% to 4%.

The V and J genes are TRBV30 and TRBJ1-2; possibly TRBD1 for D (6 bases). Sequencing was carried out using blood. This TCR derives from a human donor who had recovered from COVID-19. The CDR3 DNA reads TGTGCCTGGAACCTAAGGGGGGGCTCGGGGGGCTACACCTTC. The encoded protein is CAWNLRGGSGGYTF.